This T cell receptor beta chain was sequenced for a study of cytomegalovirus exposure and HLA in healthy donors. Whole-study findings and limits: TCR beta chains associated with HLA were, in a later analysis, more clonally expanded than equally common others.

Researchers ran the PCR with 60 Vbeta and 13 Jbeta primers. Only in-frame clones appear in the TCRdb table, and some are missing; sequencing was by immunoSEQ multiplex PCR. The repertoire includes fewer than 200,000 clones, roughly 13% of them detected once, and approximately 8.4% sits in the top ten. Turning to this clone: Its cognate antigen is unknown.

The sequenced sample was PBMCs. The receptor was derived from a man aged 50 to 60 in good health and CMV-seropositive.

The CDR3 DNA reads TGTGCCAGCAGCATACAGGGAGAGACCCAGTACTTC. It translates to CASSIQGETQYF. The gene calls are TRBV9 and TRBJ2-5; a possible D gene is TRBD1 (6 bases). This CDR3 has 12 residues. Trimming pared 4 bases from V and 4 bases from J, leaving 8 bases between. CDR1 and CDR2 from the germline V gene are SGDLS and YYNGEE.